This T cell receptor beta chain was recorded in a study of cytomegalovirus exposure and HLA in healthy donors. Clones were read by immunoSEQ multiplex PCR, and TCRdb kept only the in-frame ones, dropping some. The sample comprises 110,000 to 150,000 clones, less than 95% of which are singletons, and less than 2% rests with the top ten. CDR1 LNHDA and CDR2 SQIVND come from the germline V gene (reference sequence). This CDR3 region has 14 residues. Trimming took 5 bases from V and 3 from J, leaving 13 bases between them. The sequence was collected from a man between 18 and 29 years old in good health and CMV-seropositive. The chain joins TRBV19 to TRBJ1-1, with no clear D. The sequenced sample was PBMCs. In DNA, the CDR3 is TGTGCCAGTAGTCCCCGGGTTTGGGACACTGAAGCTTTCTTT. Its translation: CASSPRVWDTEAFF. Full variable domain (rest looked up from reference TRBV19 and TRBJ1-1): DGGITQSPKYLFRKEGQNVTLSCEQNLNHDAMYWYRQDPGQGLRLIYYSQIVNDFQKGDIAEGYSVSREKKESFPLTVTSAQKNPTAFYLCASSPRVWDTEAFFGQGTRLTVV.